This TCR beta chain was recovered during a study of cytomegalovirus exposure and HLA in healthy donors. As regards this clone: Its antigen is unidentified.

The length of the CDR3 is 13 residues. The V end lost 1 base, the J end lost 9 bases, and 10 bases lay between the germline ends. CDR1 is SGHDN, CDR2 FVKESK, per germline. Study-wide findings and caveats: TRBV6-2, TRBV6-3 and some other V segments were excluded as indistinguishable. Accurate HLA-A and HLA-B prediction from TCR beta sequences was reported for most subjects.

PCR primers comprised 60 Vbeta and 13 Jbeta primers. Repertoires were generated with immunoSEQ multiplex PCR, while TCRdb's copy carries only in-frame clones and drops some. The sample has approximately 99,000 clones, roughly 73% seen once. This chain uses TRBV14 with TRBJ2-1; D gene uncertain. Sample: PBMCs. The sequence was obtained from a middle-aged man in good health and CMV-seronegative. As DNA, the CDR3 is TGTGCCAGCAGCCAAGCCACGGTGCGTGAGCAGTTCTTC. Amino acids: CASSQATVREQFF.